This T cell receptor (beta chain) appears in the sequencing data of a study of blood T cell repertoires in COVID-19. The length of the CDR3 is 16 residues. Germline V gene data show CDR1 as SGHRS and CDR2 as YFSETQ. V gave up 0 bases and J gave up 3 bases, with 12 bases separating them. Original processing methods: Scientists estimated how many nucleated cells there were by amplifying reference gene primers. Assay used: immunoSEQ multiplex PCR; TCRdb lists only in-frame clones, some missing. V, J and clone size are taken as reported in that table, and D and trimming were inferred from the DNA itself. The table lists under 150,000 clones, 80% to 90% of them singletons, with 3% to 3.5% in the top ten.

Sequencing was carried out using peripheral blood. The TCR originated in a man aged 40-49 years with acute or convalescent COVID-19. The J gene is TRBJ1-4, the V gene TRBV5-1; D gene unclear. CDR3 region: CASSLDPQEANEKLFF. As DNA, the CDR3 is TGCGCCAGCAGCTTGGACCCCCAGGAAGCTAATGAAAAACTGTTTTTT.